This entry describes one TCR beta chain. Repertoires were generated with immunoSEQ multiplex PCR, while TCRdb's copy carries only in-frame clones and drops some. The sample shows 150,000 to 200,000 clones, approximately 90% of them seen only once. The data derive from a study of blood T cell repertoires in COVID-19. Study information: From T cells, B-cell-depleted T cells, or PBMCs came the material, which was cDNA or gDNA.

This CDR3 contains 15 residues. Germline values: CDR1 SGHNT, CDR2 YENEEA. The V and J ends lost 5 bases and 0 bases respectively, with 11 bases between them. The specimen sequenced was peripheral blood. The rearrangement joins TRBV11-3 to TRBJ2-1; D not resolved. This clonotype originated in a woman aged 18-29 years who had recovered from COVID-19. The CDR3 DNA follows: TGTGCCAGCAGCCCAGGTCTGAGCTCCTACAATGAGCAGTTCTTC. It yields the protein CASSPGLSSYNEQFF.